This T cell receptor (beta chain) was recovered during a study of cytomegalovirus exposure and HLA in healthy donors. Vbeta (60) and Jbeta (13) primers were used in the PCR. Profiling relied on immunoSEQ multiplex PCR, and the TCRdb table lists in-frame clones only, not all of them. The sample yields around 180,000 clones, roughly 86% seen once. The CDR3 loop spans 15 amino acids. Trimming took off 1 base at V and 5 bases at J, with 14 bases between the two ends. The germline gives CDR1 SGHNT, CDR2 YENEEA. This clonotype was sampled from a woman younger than 35 in good health and CMV-seronegative. Sequencing used PBMCs. The chain recombines TRBV11-3 with TRBJ2-5; weak D call: TRBD2 (5 bases). The CDR3 DNA reads TGTGCCAGCAGCTTAGGAGCGGACCCCCGGGAGACCCAGTACTTC. Protein: CASSLGADPRETQYF.